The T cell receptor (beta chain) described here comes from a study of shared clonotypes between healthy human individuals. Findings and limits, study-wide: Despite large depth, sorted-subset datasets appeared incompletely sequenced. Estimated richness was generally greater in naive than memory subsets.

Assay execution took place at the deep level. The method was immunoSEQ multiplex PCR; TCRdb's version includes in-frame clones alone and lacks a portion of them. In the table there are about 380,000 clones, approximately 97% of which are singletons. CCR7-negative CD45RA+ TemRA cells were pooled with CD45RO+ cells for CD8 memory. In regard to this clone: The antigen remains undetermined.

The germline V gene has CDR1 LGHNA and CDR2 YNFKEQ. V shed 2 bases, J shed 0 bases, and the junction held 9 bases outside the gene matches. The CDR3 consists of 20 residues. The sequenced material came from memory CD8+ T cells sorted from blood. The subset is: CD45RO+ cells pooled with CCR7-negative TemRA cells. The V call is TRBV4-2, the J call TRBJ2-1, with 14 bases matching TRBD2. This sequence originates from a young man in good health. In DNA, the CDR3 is TGTGCCAGCAGCCAACGGACTAGCGGGAGGTCCCCTAGCTCCTACAATGAGCAGTTCTTC. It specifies CASSQRTSGRSPSSYNEQFF.